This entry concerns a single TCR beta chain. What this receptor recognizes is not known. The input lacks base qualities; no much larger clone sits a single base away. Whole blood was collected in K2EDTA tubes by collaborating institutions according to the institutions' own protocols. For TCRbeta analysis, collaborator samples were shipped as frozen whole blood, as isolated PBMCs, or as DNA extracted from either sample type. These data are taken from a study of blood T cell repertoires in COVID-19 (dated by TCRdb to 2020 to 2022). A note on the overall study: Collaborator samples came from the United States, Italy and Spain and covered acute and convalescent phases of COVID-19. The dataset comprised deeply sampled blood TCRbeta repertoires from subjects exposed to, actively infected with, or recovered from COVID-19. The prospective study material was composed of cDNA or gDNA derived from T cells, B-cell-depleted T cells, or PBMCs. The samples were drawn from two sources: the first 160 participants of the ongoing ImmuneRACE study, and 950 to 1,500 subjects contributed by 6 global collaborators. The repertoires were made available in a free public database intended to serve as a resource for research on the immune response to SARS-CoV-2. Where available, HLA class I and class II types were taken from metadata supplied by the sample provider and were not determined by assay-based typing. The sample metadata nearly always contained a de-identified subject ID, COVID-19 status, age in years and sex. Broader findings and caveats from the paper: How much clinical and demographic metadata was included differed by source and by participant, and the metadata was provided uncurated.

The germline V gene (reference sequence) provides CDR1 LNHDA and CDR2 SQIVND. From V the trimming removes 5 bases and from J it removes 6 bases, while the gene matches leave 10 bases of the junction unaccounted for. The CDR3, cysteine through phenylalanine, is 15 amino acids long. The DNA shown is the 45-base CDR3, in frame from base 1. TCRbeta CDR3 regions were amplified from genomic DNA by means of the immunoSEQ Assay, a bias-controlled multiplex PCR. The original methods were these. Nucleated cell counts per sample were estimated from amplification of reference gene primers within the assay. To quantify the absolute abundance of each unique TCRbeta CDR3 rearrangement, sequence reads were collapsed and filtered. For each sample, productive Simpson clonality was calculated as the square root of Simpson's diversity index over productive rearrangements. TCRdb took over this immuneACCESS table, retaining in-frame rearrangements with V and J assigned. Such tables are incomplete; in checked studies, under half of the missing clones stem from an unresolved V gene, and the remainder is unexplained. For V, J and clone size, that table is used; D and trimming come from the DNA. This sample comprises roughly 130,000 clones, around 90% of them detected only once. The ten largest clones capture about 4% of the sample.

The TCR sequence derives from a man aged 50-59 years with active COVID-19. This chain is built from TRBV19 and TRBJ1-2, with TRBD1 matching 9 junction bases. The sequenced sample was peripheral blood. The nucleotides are TGTGCCAGTAGTGAGACCGGGACAGGGAGGGATGGCTACACCTTC. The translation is CASSETGTGRDGYTF.